What follows is one T cell receptor beta chain and its context. The target antigen is unknown. This specimen belongs to a study of a mutant IDH1 vaccine in newly diagnosed glioma. At the level of the study: Either 4-6 weeks after radiotherapy alone or alongside temozolomide, vaccination was begun.

The protocol was immunoSEQ multiplex PCR, while the TCRdb copy is restricted to in-frame clones and leaves out a portion. The sample shows tens of thousands of clones, 65% to 80% of them seen only once. V was shortened by 2 bases and J by 5 bases, with 3 bases between the two germline ends. Germline loops: CDR1 MNHNS, CDR2 SASEGT. The CDR3 consists of 11 residues. The study's findings and limits: Pseudoprogression apparently tracked independently of changes in top peripheral T cell clonotypes.

Time point specified: week 23, last vaccination. All doses held 300 ug of mutant IDH1 20-mer peptide, with topical imiquimod. This receptor was obtained from a man in his fifties with glioma. The V and J genes are TRBV6-1 and TRBJ1-1; D call uncertain. The sample consisted of PBMCs, taken from a glioma patient whose treatment included an IDH1 peptide vaccine. The CDR3 region has the DNA TGTGCCAGCAGTGAAAGGACTGAAGCTTTCTTT. Translated: CASSERTEAFF.